One sample yielded the 26 T cell receptor beta chains listed below, sequenced in a study of shared clonotypes between healthy human individuals. TCRdb's table, derived via immunoSEQ multiplex PCR, lists solely in-frame clones and lacks some. The data show almost 750,000 clones, around 77% seen once. The sample comprised memory CD4+ T cells sorted from blood. Indicated subset: CD45RA-negative fraction. These receptors were obtained from a woman aged 25-40 years in good health.

The gene calls are TRBV15 and TRBJ2-1, with 13 positions matching TRBD2. This CDR3 is 15 amino acids long. Germline CDR1 reads LNHNV; CDR2 reads YYDKDF (reference sequence). Losses at the gene ends were 1 base for V and 6 bases for J; bases not matched to a gene: 0. The CDR3 loop reads CATSRGLAGGNEQFF. In DNA form, the CDR3 reads TGTGCCACCAGCAGAGGACTAGCGGGAGGCAATGAGCAGTTCTTC.

As for this clone: This sequence may be a read error, since a much larger clone differs from it by one base. The sample has other DNA sequences that encode this CDR3 too. The V and J genes are TRBV30 and TRBJ2-7; no definite D call. The germline V gene has CDR1 GTSNPN and CDR2 SVGIG (reference sequence). The CDR3 runs 15 residues. V was cut by 3 bases and J by 2 bases, with 17 bases left in between. Here the CDR3 reads CAWRTGQPGAYEQYF. DNA of the CDR3: TGTGCCTGGAGAACCGGGCAGCCCGGAGCCTACGAGCAGTACTTC.

A single count supports this clone. The chain recombines TRBV15 with TRBJ2-1; D not certain. The CDR3 length is 12 residues. Deletions cut 3 bases from V and 3 bases from J, with 3 bases between. The germline CDR1 and CDR2 sequences are LNHNV and YYDKDF (reference sequence). The CDR3 loop is CATSRDYNEQFF. CDR3 nucleotide sequence: TGTGCCACCAGCAGGGACTACAATGAGCAGTTCTTC.

This clone was picked up one time. The chain has TRBV5-4 and TRBJ2-7; 7 bases are shared with TRBD1. The CDR3 runs to 13 residues. V was pared by 4 bases and J by 3 bases, with 4 bases of the junction left unmatched. The germline CDR1 and CDR2 sequences are SGHNT and YYREEE (reference sequence). The CDR3 loop is CASSRQGLYEQYF. In DNA form, the CDR3 reads TGTGCCAGCAGCAGACAGGGCCTCTACGAGCAGTACTTC.

V and J are TRBV5-4 and TRBJ2-3; 12 nucleotides line up with TRBD2. In germline, CDR1 is SGHNT, CDR2 YYREEE (reference sequence). V shed 1 base, J shed 4 bases, and the junction held 4 bases outside the gene matches. The CDR3 is 16 residues long. CDR3 coding DNA: TGTGCCAGCAGCTTGTCCCTAGCGGGAGGGGCAGATACGCAGTATTTT. Translating it yields CASSLSLAGGADTQYF.

Of note for this clone: Different DNA sequences within this sample yield the same CDR3. This chain joins TRBV5-1 and TRBJ1-5, with D perhaps TRBD1 (5 bases). Germline loops: CDR1 SGHRS, CDR2 YFSETQ. Between the trimmed V and J ends, which lost 0 bases and 5 bases, there was a span of 9 bases. CDR3 size: 14 residues. The CDR3 nucleotides are TGCGCCAGCAGCTTGGCAGCGGGGGATCAGCCCCAGCATTTT. Residues: CASSLAAGDQPQHF.

The gene calls are TRBV2 and TRBJ2-2; D possibly corresponds to TRBD1 (6 bases). This CDR3 comprises 12 residues. The V end was cut by 7 bases, the J end by 8 bases, with 11 bases between. CDR1 and CDR2 from the germline V gene are SNHLY and FYNNEI. CDR3 nucleotide sequence: TGTGCCAGCAACAGGGCGCCGGGGGAGCTGTTTTTT. Its translation is CASNRAPGELFF.

The V call is TRBV4-2, the J call TRBJ1-5; D is ambiguous. CDR1 LGHNA and CDR2 YNFKEQ come from the germline V gene. The CDR3 is 16 residues long. Trimming pared 4 bases from V and 1 base from J, leaving 14 bases between. CDR3 bases: TGTGCCAGCAGCCCAACGTCCGAAGACAGCAATCAGCCCCAGCATTTT. This translates into CASSPTSEDSNQPQHF.

The rearrangement joins TRBV7-3 to TRBJ2-2; TRBD2 is a possible D gene (6 bases). V lost 5 bases and J 4 bases, leaving 17 bases between the germline ends. The CDR3 sequence is 16 residues long. The germline gives CDR1 SGHTA, CDR2 FQGTGA. The CDR3 nucleotides are TGTGCCAGCAGCCCTCAGACTAGGGGCTTCACCGGGGAGCTGTTTTTT. Translated, it gives CASSPQTRGFTGELFF.

The rearrangement uses TRBV30 and TRBJ1-5; D possibly corresponds to TRBD1 (6 bases). Trimming took off 2 bases at V and 7 bases at J, with 12 bases between the two ends. This CDR3 has 13 amino acids. The germline CDR1 and CDR2 sequences are GTSNPN and SVGIG (reference sequence). The CDR3 DNA sequence: TGTGCCTGGAGTAAACAGGGAGGACAGCCCCAGCATTTT. Protein product: CAWSKQGGQPQHF. Full variable domain (rest looked up from reference TRBV30 and TRBJ1-5): SQTIHQWPATLVQPVGSPLSLECTVEGTSNPNLYWYRQAAGRGLQLLFYSVGIGQISSEVPQNLSASRPQDRQFILSSKKLLLSDSGFYLCAWSKQGGQPQHFGDGTRLSIL.

This clone appeared many times. CDR3 DNA: TGTGCCAGCAGCCAAGATTGGGGAGCAGCTAAAGAGACCCAGTACTTC. Residues: CASSQDWGAAKETQYF. The chain links TRBV14 to TRBJ2-5, with TRBD2 as a possible D gene (5 bases). This CDR3 is 16 amino acids long. Trimming stripped 0 bases from V and 3 bases from J, with 14 bases between. Germline V gives CDR1 SGHDN, CDR2 FVKESK.

This chain links TRBV27 with TRBJ1-5; D is unresolved. CDR3 length equals 14 residues. Trimming shortened V by 6 bases and J by 0 bases, and 9 bases separated the two germline ends. The germline V gene has CDR1 MNHEY and CDR2 SMNVEV (reference sequence). CDR3 sequence (DNA): TGTGCCAGCAGCCCTTTCTATAGCAATCAGCCCCAGCATTTT. It specifies CASSPFYSNQPQHF.

V gene TRBV21-1 combines with J gene TRBJ2-7; TRBD2 is the table's D call, not checked against the DNA. TRBV21-1 is an annotated pseudogene. CDR3 length: 12 residues. The CDR3 loop is CASRSYSYEQYF. The CDR3 nucleotides read TGTGCCAGCAGGAGCTACTCCTACGAGCAGTACTTC.

This chain joins TRBV5-1 and TRBJ2-5; 8 bases map to TRBD2. Trimming removed 0 bases from V and 7 bases from J; junction bases left unmatched: 5. CDR3 length: 14 residues. CDR1 is SGHRS, CDR2 YFSETQ, per germline. CDR3 loop: CASSLGTSIGTQYF. The CDR3 DNA reads as TGCGCCAGCAGCTTGGGGACTAGCATTGGGACCCAGTACTTC.

This clone has a single count. The chain has TRBV5-1 and TRBJ2-7, with TRBD2 matching 8 bases. The CDR3 contains 14 residues. Trimming cost V 2 bases and J 6 bases; bases outside gene matches: 7. CDR1 is SGHRS, CDR2 YFSETQ, per germline. The CDR3 reads CASSFQRETGEQYF. CDR3 in DNA: TGCGCCAGCAGCTTCCAGCGGGAGACGGGCGAGCAGTACTTC.

This clone was counted a few times. V gene TRBV7-2 combines with J gene TRBJ1-2; TRBD1 aligns across 9 bases. V gave up 4 bases and J gave up 8 bases; unmatched junction bases: 11. The CDR3 sequence is 15 residues long. Germline CDR1 is SGHTA and CDR2 is FQGNSA. CDR3: CASSSRQGVATGYTF. CDR3 DNA: TGTGCCAGCAGCTCCCGACAGGGGGTAGCTACCGGCTACACCTTC.

Notes on this clone: Other DNA sequences in the sample encode the same CDR3. V and J are TRBV2 and TRBJ1-1, with D hard to call. V was clipped by 2 bases and J by 5 bases, with 9 bases between them. The CDR3 runs to 13 residues. CDR1 SNHLY and CDR2 FYNNEI come from the germline V gene. The CDR3 is CASSERGRTEAFF. The CDR3 nucleotides read TGTGCCAGCAGTGAACGTGGTCGGACTGAAGCTTTCTTT.

This clone was counted ten times or more. J is TRBJ2-1 and V is TRBV7-9, with 12 nucleotides matching TRBD2. The CDR3 runs to 15 residues. V trimming: 1 base; J trimming: 9 bases; junction bases outside the gene matches: 4. Germline-derived CDR1 and CDR2 are SEHNR and FQNEAQ (reference sequence). The CDR3 is CASSLELAGGSEQFF. The CDR3 DNA sequence: TGTGCCAGCAGCTTAGAACTAGCGGGAGGCAGTGAGCAGTTCTTC.

The chain recombines TRBV2 with TRBJ2-7; D might be TRBD2 (6 bases). V lost 7 bases and J lost 3, with 16 bases in between. The CDR3 sequence is 14 residues long. CDR1 and CDR2 (germline): SNHLY, FYNNEI. The DNA for the CDR3 is TGTGCCAGCACCCGTGGTAGCGGTAGCTACGAGCAGTACTTC. Protein product: CASTRGSGSYEQYF.

The genes are TRBV21-1 and TRBJ1-6. TRBV21-1 has pseudogene status. CDR3 length: 12 amino acids. The CDR3 loop reads CASFDGNSPLHF. CDR3 nucleotides: TGTGCCAGCTTCGACGGGAATTCACCCCTCCACTTT.

V gene TRBV19 combines with J gene TRBJ1-5; maybe TRBD1 (6 bases). In germline, CDR1 is LNHDA, CDR2 SQIVND (reference sequence). With 6 bases removed from V and 0 bases from J, the gap between germline ends came to 15 bases. The CDR3 has 16 amino acids. This chain's CDR3 is CASSLSGQYSNQPQHF. CDR3 in DNA: TGTGCCAGTAGCTTGAGCGGACAGTATAGCAATCAGCCCCAGCATTTT.

The V gene is TRBV6-5, the J gene TRBJ1-4; tentative D call: TRBD1 (5 bases). The V gene's germline CDR1 is MNHEY and CDR2 SVGAGI. The length of the CDR3 is 13 residues. V dropped 7 bases and J dropped 7 bases, with 13 bases sitting between them. The chain's CDR3 is CASMGQGVEKLFF. The CDR3 coding sequence is TGTGCCAGCATGGGGCAGGGAGTTGAAAAACTGTTTTTT.

The chain carries TRBV7-9 and TRBJ2-6; D is unresolved. The length of the CDR3 is 17 residues. CDR1 is SEHNR, CDR2 FQNEAQ, per germline (reference sequence). The ends were cut back, 0 bases at V and 0 bases at J, with 9 bases in the middle. DNA of the CDR3: TGTGCCAGCAGCTTAGCGGCAGCCTCCTCTGGGGCCAACGTCCTGACTTTC. As protein: CASSLAAASSGANVLTF.

This clone was observed many times. CDR3 protein: CAISSDRSSYNEQFF. The CDR3 bases are TGTGCCATCAGCTCGGACAGGAGCTCCTACAATGAGCAGTTCTTC. This chain connects TRBV10-3 to TRBJ2-1; TRBD1 matches 7 bases. Germline values: CDR1 ENHRY, CDR2 SYGVKD. Trimming removed 6 bases from V and 0 bases from J; junction bases left unmatched: 5. There are 15 residues in the CDR3.

The chain links TRBV7-9 to TRBJ1-4; TRBD1 might be the D (6 bases). Germline assignment: CDR1 SEHNR and CDR2 FQNEAQ (reference sequence). This CDR3 region has 16 residues. V dropped 3 bases and J dropped 11 bases, with 22 bases sitting between them. As DNA, the CDR3 is TGTGCCAGCAGCTTTTCAGTGGACAGCGGCTTTGGGAAACTGTTTTTT. It is translated as CASSFSVDSGFGKLFF. Full variable domain (missing parts from reference TRBV7-9 and TRBJ1-4): DTGVSQNPRHKITKRGQNVTFRCDPISEHNRLYWYRQTLGQGPEFLTYFQNEAQLEKSRLLSDRFSAERPKGSFSTLEIQRTEQGDSAMYLCASSFSVDSGFGKLFFGSGTQLSVL.

This chain links TRBV29-1 with TRBJ2-1, with D possibly TRBD2 on 6 matching bases. This CDR3 has 12 amino acids. Germline V lookup: CDR1 SQVTM, CDR2 ANQGSEA. V gave up 4 bases and J gave up 8 bases, with 12 bases separating them. CDR3 DNA: TGCAGCGTTGGAAAGGGAGGCGATGAGCAGTTCTTC. It specifies CSVGKGGDEQFF.